The 27 T cell receptor beta chains presented below share a single source sample, sequenced in a study of regulatory T cells in long-lasting Graves disease. Combining iRepertoire HTBI primers with Arm-PCR of CDR3 regions, the authors built TCR beta libraries. TCRdb re-analysed the multiplex PCR reads in MiXCR, keeping a single row per CDR3 protein. The sample has hundreds of thousands of distinct CDR3 sequences, 20% to 25% seen once; the top ten hold roughly 13%. Time point: persistent/refractory GD, antithyroid drugs over 5 years with positive TRAb. The TCR library was made from RNA that had been extracted from PBMCs in TRIzol. The material was peripheral blood mononuclear cells (PBMCs), obtained when the disease was refractory, from a patient treated with antithyroid drugs. These receptor sequences come from a female donor with Graves disease.

In its sample, this clonotype was seen a few times. This chain connects TRBV5-1 to TRBJ1-1, with D possibly TRBD1 on 5 matching bases. Deletions cut 3 bases from V and 6 bases from J, with 12 bases between. Germline CDR1 is SGHRS and CDR2 is YFSETQ. The CDR3 length is 13 residues. The CDR3 region has the DNA TGCGCCAGCAGCTGGGGGACTAGGTCTGAAGCTTTCTTT. It translates to CASSWGTRSEAFF.

This clonotype was counted only a few times. The chain employs TRBV5-4 and TRBJ2-4, with D possibly being TRBD1 (5 bases). Germline CDR1 SGHNT, CDR2 YYREEE (reference sequence). This CDR3 spans 16 amino acids. Trimming took 3 bases from V and 0 from J, leaving 13 bases between them. The CDR3, as DNA: TGTGCCAGCAGCTCCCGACAGAGTCTAGCCAAAAACATTCAGTACTTC. Translated, it gives CASSSRQSLAKNIQYF. The whole variable domain, remainder taken from reference TRBV5-4 and TRBJ2-4, is ETGVTQSPTHLIKTRGQQVTLRCSSQSGHNTVSWYQQALGQGPQFIFQYYREEENGRGNFPPRFSGLQFPNYSSELNVNALELDDSALYLCASSSRQSLAKNIQYFGAGTRLSVL.

The chain uses TRBV7-2 and TRBJ2-1, with 7 nucleotides matching TRBD2. This CDR3 region has 15 residues. Germline values: CDR1 SGHTA, CDR2 FQGNSA. With 3 bases clipped from V and 8 bases from J, the junction kept 10 bases outside the gene matches. The CDR3 coding sequence is TGTGCCAGCAGCTTTATTTCTCTGGCGGGAGATGAGCAGTTCTTC. Amino acids: CASSFISLAGDEQFF.

As for this clonotype: This sequence may be a read error, since a much larger clone differs from it by one base. The chain joins TRBV3-1 to TRBJ2-2; 13 nucleotides match TRBD2. J gave up 7 bases and V 3 bases, and 11 bases lay outside the gene matches. The CDR3 is 18 residues long. Germline CDR1 is LGHDT and CDR2 is YNNKEL (reference sequence). CDR3 sequence (DNA): TGTGCCAGCAGCCATGATGGGGGACTAGCGGGATTTGTCGGGGAGCTGTTTTTT. Translation: CASSHDGGLAGFVGELFF.

This clonotype was counted at least ten times. The chain uses TRBV5-6 and TRBJ1-1; 8 positions agree with TRBD1. Looked up from germline, CDR1 is SGHDT and CDR2 is YYEEEE. V trimming: 4 bases; J trimming: 2 bases; junction bases outside the gene matches: 7. This CDR3 is 15 amino acids long. CDR3 sequence reads: CASSRMTGDNTEAFF. CDR3 nucleotide sequence: TGTGCCAGCAGCCGAATGACAGGGGATAACACTGAAGCTTTCTTT.

This clonotype was seen repeatedly, ten times or more. The chain uses TRBV2 and TRBJ1-5, with 7 bases aligning to TRBD1. With 0 bases clipped from V and 4 bases from J, the junction kept 6 bases outside the gene matches. CDR1 SNHLY and CDR2 FYNNEI come from the germline V gene. This CDR3 comprises 16 residues. The CDR3 sequence: CASSEALRQGNQPQHF. The CDR3 bases are TGTGCCAGCAGTGAAGCGCTTCGACAGGGTAATCAGCCCCAGCATTTT.

The chain has TRBV27 and TRBJ2-7; 7 positions match TRBD2. The CDR3 has 15 residues. Trimming took 6 bases from V and 2 from J; bases not matched to a gene: 10. Germline CDR1 is MNHEY and CDR2 is SMNVEV (reference sequence). The CDR3 sequence: CASRLGGSPTYEQYF. The CDR3 DNA follows: TGTGCCAGCAGATTAGGCGGGAGCCCAACCTACGAGCAGTACTTC.

V gene TRBV28 combines with J gene TRBJ1-3, with no clear D. This CDR3 spans 12 amino acids. The germline V gene encodes CDR1 MDHEN and CDR2 SYDVKM. The V end lost 5 bases, the J end lost 3 bases, and 5 bases lay between the germline ends. The DNA of the CDR3 is TGTGCCAGCAGTCCCAATGGAAACACCATATATTTT. As protein: CASSPNGNTIYF.

This clonotype was counted many times. The chain is built from TRBV5-1 and TRBJ2-2; a weak D match, TRBD2 (6 bases). The CDR3 is 15 residues long. The V and J ends lost 2 bases and 4 bases respectively, with 12 bases between them. Per the germline V gene, CDR1 is SGHRS and CDR2 is YFSETQ. CDR3 in amino acids: CASSLLAGTTGELFF. In DNA form, the CDR3 reads TGCGCCAGCAGCTTACTAGCAGGGACCACCGGGGAGCTGTTTTTT.

This clonotype showed up many times. The rearrangement uses TRBV12-3 or TRBV12-4 and TRBJ1-3; D unresolved. V lost 5 bases, J lost 0 bases, and 14 bases lay in between. The CDR3 totals 16 residues. The CDR3, as DNA: TGTGCCAGCAGTCCGAATCGACTCGGCTCTGGAAACACCATATATTTT. This gives the protein CASSPNRLGSGNTIYF.

V gene TRBV19 combines with J gene TRBJ2-1; perhaps D is TRBD1 or TRBD2 (5 bases each). The CDR3 totals 14 residues. V gave up 3 bases and J gave up 6 bases, with 12 bases separating them. Germline CDR1 is LNHDA and CDR2 is SQIVND (reference sequence). The CDR3, as DNA: TGTGCCAGTAGTATGTGGGACCTCGGCAATGAGCAGTTCTTC. It translates to CASSMWDLGNEQFF.

This clonotype was counted at least ten times. The chain combines TRBV7-8 with TRBJ1-5; D call uncertain. The V gene's germline CDR1 is SGHVS and CDR2 FQNEAQ. This CDR3 region has 15 residues. V was cut by 1 base and J by 3 bases, with 10 bases left in between. As DNA, the CDR3 is TGTGCCAGCAGCTTAGGCCAGAGTGTCAATCAGCCCCAGCATTTT. Residues: CASSLGQSVNQPQHF.

The sample holds many counts of this clonotype. The J gene is TRBJ2-7, the V gene TRBV28; TRBD1 aligns across 8 bases. The junction had 12 bases not matched to a gene; V was cut back by 9 bases and J by 2 bases. The germline CDR1 and CDR2 sequences are MDHEN and SYDVKM. CDR3 length: 15 residues. DNA of the CDR3: TGTGCCAGTGGACAGGGAACCTCCACCACCTACGAGCAGTACTTC. This codes for CASGQGTSTTYEQYF.

In this sample, this clonotype turned up many times. The genes are TRBV6-1 and TRBJ2-4; 7 nucleotides match TRBD1. The CDR3 contains 14 residues. The ends lost 8 bases at V and 1 base at J; junction bases unmatched: 5. The germline gives CDR1 MNHNS, CDR2 SASEGT. Here the CDR3 reads CASQTGSAKNIQYF. CDR3 nucleotides: TGTGCCAGCCAGACAGGGTCGGCCAAAAACATTCAGTACTTC.

Points on this clonotype: A much larger clone differs from this one at a single base, so this may be a read error. This chain uses TRBV20-1 with TRBJ2-5; D is perhaps TRBD2 (5 bases). CDR3 size: 14 residues. CDR1 is DFQATT, CDR2 SNEGSKA, per germline (reference sequence). The CDR3 protein is CSAYGGVKVETLYF. Written as DNA, the CDR3 is TGCAGTGCCTATGGAGGAGTTAAGGTGGAGACCCTGTACTTC.

This clonotype was detected ten times or more. The chain combines TRBV2 with TRBJ2-2, with D perhaps matching TRBD1 (6 bases). Germline V CDR1 and CDR2: SNHLY, FYNNEI. The CDR3 extends over 13 amino acids. V dropped 7 bases and J dropped 7 bases, with 13 bases sitting between them. The DNA of the CDR3 is TGTGCCAGCAAGGGGGTCTTGTTCGGGGAGCTGTTTTTT. As protein: CASKGVLFGELFF. Based on the CDR3 plus reference TRBV2 and TRBJ2-2, the full variable domain is EPEVTQTPSHQVTQMGQEVILRCVPISNHLYFYWYRQILGQKVEFLVSFYNNEISEKSEIFDDQFSVERPDGSNFTLKIRSTKLEDSAMYFCASKGVLFGELFFGEGSRLTVL.

The chain joins TRBV3-1 to TRBJ2-2; tentatively, D is TRBD1 (5 bases). Trimming left V 0 bases short and J 2 bases short, with 10 bases between. Per the germline V gene, CDR1 is LGHDT and CDR2 is YNNKEL (reference sequence). The CDR3 contains 16 residues. CDR3 sequence reads: CASSQDWGLNTGELFF. The CDR3 DNA reads as TGTGCCAGCAGCCAAGATTGGGGCCTAAACACCGGGGAGCTGTTTTTT.

This clonotype was detected many times. The CDR3 protein is CSAREGTESYEQYF. DNA for the CDR3: TGCAGTGCTAGAGAAGGGACGGAGTCCTACGAGCAGTACTTC. The J gene is TRBJ2-7, the V gene TRBV20-1; perhaps D is TRBD1 or TRBD2 (5 bases each). CDR3 length: 14 amino acids. V lost 0 bases, J lost 1 base, and 10 bases lay in between. The germline gives CDR1 DFQATT, CDR2 SNEGSKA (reference sequence).

At least ten counts were recorded for this clonotype. The chain couples TRBV28 to TRBJ2-7, with 9 bases aligning to TRBD1. The CDR3 is 15 amino acids. With V trimmed by 3 bases and J by 2 bases, 5 bases remained unmatched. Germline V lookup: CDR1 MDHEN, CDR2 SYDVKM. CDR3 protein: CASSFSQGAAYEQYF. As DNA, the CDR3 is TGTGCCAGCAGTTTTTCACAGGGGGCGGCCTACGAGCAGTACTTC.

In its sample, this clonotype was seen a few times. This chain joins TRBV20-1 and TRBJ2-1; possibly TRBD1 or TRBD2 for D (5 bases each). The CDR3 totals 11 residues. V was clipped by 5 bases and J by 9 bases, with 11 bases between them. Germline V gene data show CDR1 as DFQATT and CDR2 as SNEGSKA (reference sequence). CDR3 DNA: TGCAGTGCTGTGCTAGGGACTGAGCAGTTCTTC. It is translated as CSAVLGTEQFF.

V is TRBV12-3 or TRBV12-4 and J is TRBJ2-6; no clear D gene. The CDR3 consists of 18 residues. Trimming removed 8 bases from V and 0 bases from J, with 20 bases in between. CDR3 residues: CASGPAEFRLSGANVLTF. The CDR3 coding sequence is TGTGCCAGCGGTCCCGCAGAATTCCGGCTCTCTGGGGCCAACGTCCTGACTTTC.

A single count supports this clonotype. Given a far larger clone just one base away, this is likely a sequencing read error. This chain links TRBV14 with TRBJ1-2; D not certain. CDR3 length: 13 amino acids. Per germline, CDR1 SGHDN and CDR2 FVKESK. Trimming cost V 1 base and J 3 bases, with 6 bases left between them. This CDR3 reads CASSQGVHYGYTF. CDR3 coding DNA: TGTGCCAGCAGCCAAGGGGTGCACTATGGCTACACCTTC. The variable domain in full, completed from reference TRBV14 and TRBJ1-2, reads EAGVTQFPSHSVIEKGQTVTLRCDPISGHDNLYWYRRVMGKEIKFLLHFVKESKQDESGMPNNRFLAERTGGTYSTLKVQPAELEDSGVYFCASSQGVHYGYTFGSGTRLTVV.

There are many counts of this clonotype. V is TRBV20-1 and J is TRBJ2-7; D is unresolved. Per germline, CDR1 DFQATT and CDR2 SNEGSKA (reference sequence). This CDR3 is 11 amino acids long. Trimming removed 2 bases from V and 5 bases from J, with 7 bases in between. The CDR3 loop is CSARRLDEQYF. CDR3 coding DNA: TGCAGTGCTAGACGATTGGACGAGCAGTACTTC.

For this clonotype: This may be a read error, as it is one base from a much larger clone. This CDR3 fails to terminate in the conserved phenylalanine or tryptophan, so it likely reflects a read error. Because the CDR3's place on the DNA is in doubt, the DNA is left out and the CDR3 is given as listed by TCRdb. The V gene is TRBV20-1, the J gene TRBJ2-7; the D segment call TRBD2 is taken from the table without a DNA check. The CDR3 region is 12 residues in length, termini included. Germline CDR1 and CDR2: DFQATT and SNEGSKA (reference sequence). The CDR3 sequence: CSAHPQLAGGPL.

The table lists this clonotype with a few counts. A much larger clone differs by one base, so this may be a read error. V usage is TRBV28 and J usage is TRBJ2-7; either TRBD1 or TRBD2 may supply D (7 bases each). The CDR3 runs 15 residues. The germline V gene encodes CDR1 MDHEN and CDR2 SYDVKM. With 5 bases removed from V and 3 bases from J, the gap between germline ends came to 17 bases. CDR3 residues: CASSPTGEGFYEQYF. In nucleotides, the CDR3 is TGTGCCAGCAGTCCAACAGGGGAGGGGTTCTACGAGCAGTACTTC.

This clonotype was seen only a few times. This rearrangement joins TRBV27 to TRBJ1-2, with D perhaps TRBD1 (6 bases). The length of the CDR3 is 15 residues. V was clipped by 7 bases and J by 8 bases, with 23 bases between them. CDR1 is MNHEY, CDR2 SMNVEV, per germline (reference sequence). The CDR3 DNA sequence: TGTGCCAGCACCTACCGCGGCGGGGGGGCGTGGGGCTACACCTTC. Translation gives CASTYRGGGAWGYTF.

The rearrangement joins TRBV5-1 to TRBJ2-6; 7 bases line up with TRBD2. Germline V CDR1 and CDR2: SGHRS, YFSETQ. The CDR3 spans 17 residues. The trim removed 2 bases at V and 4 bases at J, leaving 9 bases unmatched. CDR3 amino acids: CASSFAGRLAGANVLTF. CDR3 nucleotide sequence: TGCGCCAGCAGCTTTGCCGGGAGGCTCGCCGGGGCCAACGTCCTGACTTTC.